This T cell receptor (beta chain) stems from a study of regulatory T cells. General study points: In CD3G-deficient patients, conventional CD4+ T cells were enriched for hydrophobic CDR3 residues at positions 6 and 7.

This clone appeared a few times. The antigen is undetermined. Between the trimmed V and J ends, which lost 4 bases and 6 bases, there was a span of 19 bases. Germline V gives CDR1 MDHEN, CDR2 SYDVKM. This CDR3 comprises 15 residues. The PCR used 52 TRBV and 13 TRBJ primers. Here immunoSEQ multiplex PCR was the method, and the copy in TCRdb shows in-frame clones only, minus some. There are about 15,000 clones in the sample; approximately 80% occur only once, and roughly 8% lies in the top ten. This TCR was sampled from a person younger than 45 with CD3G deficiency. The specimen was conventional CD4+ T cells sorted from blood. The chain has TRBV28 and TRBJ2-7; TRBD1 is a possible D gene (5 bases). The CDR3 sequence: CASSSRLGQSGEQYF. The CDR3 nucleotides read TGTGCCAGCAGTTCACGCCTGGGGCAGTCGGGCGAGCAGTACTTC.